The TCR beta chain under discussion was sequenced for a study of CD8+CD57+ T cells in acquired aplastic anemia. CDR3 size: 11 residues. The germline V gene has CDR1 SQVTM and CDR2 ANQGSEA. V trimming: 6 bases; J trimming: 6 bases; junction bases outside the gene matches: 0. According to the study, genomic DNA was the template for TCR beta VDJ and CDR3 profiling. TCRdb fed the reads into MiXCR, producing one record per CDR3 protein. This sample has about 160,000 distinct CDR3 sequences, with 40% to 55% found just once. Patients who underwent sequencing had shown CD8+CD57+ cell expansion by flow cytometry.

V usage is TRBV29-1 and J usage is TRBJ2-2, with 8 positions matching TRBD2. Sample: sorted CD4+, CD8+, or CD8+CD57+ T cells (not recorded which) from PBMCs. This clonotype was obtained from a human donor with aplastic anemia. DNA of the CDR3: TGCAGCGTCGGGGGGGCCGGGGAGCTGTTTTTT. This translates into CSVGGAGELFF.